This T cell receptor beta chain is drawn from a study of blood T cell repertoires in COVID-19. The CDR3 covers 14 residues. Looked up from germline, CDR1 is MNHEY and CDR2 is SMNVEV (reference sequence). With V trimmed by 2 bases and J by 3 bases, 4 bases remained unmatched. In the source study's methods: Reference gene primers were amplified, and this amplification served to estimate nucleated cell counts. Measured with immunoSEQ multiplex PCR; TCRdb has only the in-frame clones, and not every one. The DNA was the basis for D and trimming; V, J and clone size are from that table. The table has around 160,000 clones, 87% seen once. A case of COVID-19 had been met by exposed participants within 2 weeks before study entry.

The chain has TRBV27 and TRBJ2-7; 7 nucleotides align to TRBD2. The sequenced sample was PBMCs or T cells enriched from blood (not recorded which). The TCR comes from a woman in her forties who had been exposed to COVID-19. CDR3 sequence reads: CASSLGGEGYEQYF. In DNA form, the CDR3 reads TGTGCCAGCAGTTTAGGGGGGGAAGGCTACGAGCAGTACTTC.